This T cell receptor (beta chain) was obtained from a study of T cells in Graves' hyperthyroidism and ophthalmopathy. Study at large: At the time of initial diagnosis and before any treatment, peripheral blood was collected.

Newly diagnosed hyperthyroidism patients aged 18 to 65 years had disease lasting under 2 months. Patients having uncontrolled infection, another autoimmune disease, pregnancy or lactation were not included. The source of the PBMCs was around 10 ml of fresh peripheral blood. This clonotype came up many times. RNA transcripts were the template for amplifying TCR beta CDR3 regions. During a first-round RT-PCR of the TCR CDR3, the HTBI primer set was used. TCRdb reprocessed the multiplex PCR reads via MiXCR and lists one record per CDR3 protein. The table records some 560,000 distinct CDR3 sequences, approximately 15% of them present only once. The receptor was isolated from a woman in her thirties or forties with Graves' hyperthyroidism. Sequencing input: blood.

The DNA of the CDR3 is TGTGCCAGCAGCGTAGTGTCCGGGACCCCCTACAATGAGCAGTTCTTC. Amino acid sequence: CASSVVSGTPYNEQFF. The V and J genes are TRBV9 and TRBJ2-1; the D gene could be TRBD1 or TRBD2 (5 bases each). V dropped 0 bases and J dropped 2 bases, with 12 bases sitting between them. Germline V gene sequence: CDR1 SGDLS, CDR2 YYNGEE. The CDR3 is 16 residues long.